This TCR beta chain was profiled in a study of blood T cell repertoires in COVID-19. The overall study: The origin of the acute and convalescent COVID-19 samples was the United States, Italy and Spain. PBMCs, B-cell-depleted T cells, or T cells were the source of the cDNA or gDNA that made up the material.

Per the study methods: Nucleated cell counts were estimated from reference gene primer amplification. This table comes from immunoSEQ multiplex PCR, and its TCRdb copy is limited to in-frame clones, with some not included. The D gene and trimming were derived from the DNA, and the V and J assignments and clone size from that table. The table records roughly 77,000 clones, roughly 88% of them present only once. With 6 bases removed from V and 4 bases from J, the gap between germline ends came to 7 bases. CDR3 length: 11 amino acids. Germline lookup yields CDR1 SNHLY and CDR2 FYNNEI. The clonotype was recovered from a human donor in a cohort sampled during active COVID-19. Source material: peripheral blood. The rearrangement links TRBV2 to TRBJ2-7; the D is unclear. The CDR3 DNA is TGTGCCAGCAGCCTACCATACGAGCAGTACTTC. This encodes CASSLPYEQYF.